This T cell receptor (beta chain) came from a study of blood T cell repertoires in COVID-19. Trimming cost V 2 bases and J 0 bases, with 5 bases left between them. The CDR3 is 13 amino acids. Per germline, CDR1 MNHNS and CDR2 SASEGT. The table came from immunoSEQ multiplex PCR; TCRdb's copy has only in-frame clones and leaves some out. The data contain fewer than 25,000 clones, approximately 87% of them singletons. The sequencing sample was made of peripheral blood. The receptor was derived from a human donor with active COVID-19. The donor label of this sample is uncertain. This rearrangement joins TRBV6-1 to TRBJ2-7; D not certain. The CDR3 sequence is CASSESSSYEQYF. The CDR3 bases are TGTGCCAGCAGTGAATCTAGCTCCTACGAGCAGTACTTC.